The next 6 T cell receptor beta chains were all read from a single sample in a study of blood T cell repertoires in COVID-19. The repertoire was sequenced with immunoSEQ multiplex PCR; TCRdb's copy has only in-frame clones and lacks some. Among hundreds of thousands of clones listed, around nine tenths were seen once. The sequenced sample consisted of PBMCs or T cells enriched from blood (not recorded which). The source of these receptors is a woman aged 45-59 years who had recovered from COVID-19.

The rearrangement uses TRBV5-1 and TRBJ1-1; TRBD1 might be the D (6 bases). The CDR3 totals 14 residues. Germline-derived CDR1 and CDR2 are SGHRS and YFSETQ. V was pared by 4 bases and J by 2 bases, with 12 bases between. The CDR3 reads CASSRGQTNTEAFF. The CDR3 coding sequence is TGCGCCAGCAGCCGTGGACAGACCAACACTGAAGCTTTCTTT. Full variable domain (rest looked up from reference TRBV5-1 and TRBJ1-1): KAGVTQTPRYLIKTRGQQVTLSCSPISGHRSVSWYQQTPGQGLQFLFEYFSETQRNKGNFPGRFSGRQFSNSRSEMNVSTLELGDSALYLCASSRGQTNTEAFFGQGTRLTVV.

The rearrangement links TRBV7-9 to TRBJ2-2; 7 bases are a match to TRBD2. V was clipped by 8 bases and J by 3 bases; unmatched bases: 9. Germline CDR1 and CDR2: SEHNR and FQNEAQ (reference sequence). The CDR3 is made up of 15 amino acids. CDR3 DNA sequence: TGTGCCAGCTGCCTTCTAGCGGCTGACACCGGGGAGCTGTTTTTT. Encoded protein: CASCLLAADTGELFF.

This chain links TRBV6-4 with TRBJ2-7; TRBD2 matches at 11 bases. CDR1 is MRHNA, CDR2 SNTAGT, per germline. The ends lost 1 base at V and 1 base at J; junction bases unmatched: 6. CDR3 length: 17 residues. In DNA form, the CDR3 reads TGTGCCAGCAGTGACTTAGACGGGACTAGCGGTTCCTACGAGCAGTACTTC. It translates to CASSDLDGTSGSYEQYF.

The CDR3 DNA follows: TGCGCCAGCAGTTGGGGACAGGGGGGTGTCACTGAAGCTTTCTTT. Amino acids: CASSWGQGGVTEAFF. The V call is TRBV5-1, the J call TRBJ1-1, with TRBD1 matching over 11 bases. CDR3 size: 15 residues. The trim removed 5 bases at V and 4 bases at J, leaving 7 bases unmatched. Germline-derived CDR1 and CDR2 are SGHRS and YFSETQ.

This clone is a singleton in its sample. The J gene is TRBJ2-7, the V gene TRBV6-6; the match to TRBD2 covers 11 bases. After removal of 4 bases from V and 2 bases from J, the junction contained 4 bases not matched to a gene. This CDR3 has 15 residues. Germline V gene lookup returns CDR1 MNHNY and CDR2 SVGAGI (reference sequence). CDR3 amino acids: CASSSPTSGTYEQYF. The CDR3 nucleotides read TGTGCCAGCAGTTCCCCGACTAGCGGGACCTACGAGCAGTACTTC.

In DNA, the CDR3 is TGTGCCAGCACGACTAGTATCGGGTCGAATGAGCAGTTCTTC. It codes for CASTTSIGSNEQFF. The rearrangement uses TRBV19 and TRBJ2-1; weak D call: TRBD2 (6 bases). Trimming stripped 9 bases from V and 7 bases from J, with 19 bases between. From germline, CDR1 is LNHDA and CDR2 SQIVND (reference sequence). This CDR3 is 14 amino acids long.